This TCR beta chain originates from a study of T-cell reconstitution after alpha-beta-depleted transplantation in children. The study, taken as a whole, reports: It was reported that alpha-beta T cells came from several hundred expanded graft clones (about two months after transplant).

Trimming cost V 2 bases and J 2 bases; bases outside gene matches: 8. The V gene's germline CDR1 is MNHEY and CDR2 SVGEGT. This CDR3 is built from 16 residues. Unique molecular identifiers were used in preparing the TCRbeta library. TCRdb itself ran the PCR reads through MiXCR, one entry per CDR3 protein. This sample yields approximately 520,000 distinct CDR3 sequences, of which about an eighth are seen a single time; 14% belongs to the top ten. There are many counts of this clonotype. Antigen: not known. The receptor's source is a female patient aged 2 to 10 who had a stem cell transplant for aplastic anemia, so the T cells may come from the graft donor. This chain joins TRBV6-2 or TRBV6-3 and TRBJ2-7; TRBD2 matches at 8 bases. The specimen was PBMCs, mostly from graft donor cells, collected 180 days after TCRalphabeta/CD19-depleted stem cell transplant. The CDR3 protein is CASSYTRLALPYEQYV. CDR3 coding DNA: TGTGCCAGCAGTTACACCCGACTAGCGTTGCCCTACGAGCAGTACGTC.